A single sample is the source of the 9 T cell receptor beta chains below, sequenced in a study of T cells in Graves' hyperthyroidism and ophthalmopathy. It was RNA transcripts that yielded the amplified TCR beta CDR3 regions. An initial round of RT-PCR targeting the TCR CDR3 relied on the HTBI primer set. TCRdb itself ran the multiplex PCR reads through MiXCR, one entry per CDR3 protein. Found here are hundreds of thousands of distinct CDR3 sequences, 15% to 19% of them singletons; the top ten hold approximately 7.5%. Material: blood. The receptors were sampled from a woman under 30 with Graves' hyperthyroidism.

This clonotype was observed many times. The chain combines TRBV15 with TRBJ2-3, with unresolved D. CDR1 and CDR2 from the germline V gene are LNHNV and YYDKDF (reference sequence). Trimming cost V 5 bases and J 6 bases, with 15 bases left between them. This CDR3 has 14 amino acids. The CDR3: CATSPHLSRDTQYF. The CDR3 region has the DNA TGTGCCACCAGCCCCCATTTGTCAAGGGATACGCAGTATTTT.

This clonotype came up a few times. This may be a read error: a much more frequent sequence differs by one nucleotide. The chain employs TRBV2 and TRBJ1-2; D remains unclear. Germline CDR1 and CDR2: SNHLY and FYNNEI. The CDR3 contains 13 residues. The DNA of the CDR3 is TGTGCCAGCAGTGGGGCCTTTTCCTATGGCCACACCTTC. As protein: CASSGAFSYGHTF.

This clonotype was counted ten times or more. The chain joins TRBV10-3 to TRBJ2-3; possibly TRBD2 for D (6 bases). This CDR3 contains 14 residues. Germline loops: CDR1 ENHRY, CDR2 SYGVKD. V lost 3 bases to trimming and J lost 6 bases, with 13 bases between them. The CDR3 DNA reads TGTGCCATCAGTGACCGGAGGGTCCCCGATACGCAGTATTTT. Its protein product is CAISDRRVPDTQYF.

The chain is built from TRBV11-3 and TRBJ2-7, with 7 bases identical to TRBD2. Germline lookup yields CDR1 SGHNT and CDR2 YENEEA. J lost 5 bases, V lost 5 bases, and 12 bases had no gene match. The CDR3 is made up of 15 amino acids. CDR3 residues: CASSPSGAGRDEQYF. The CDR3 coding sequence is TGTGCCAGCAGCCCGTCCGGGGCAGGGAGGGACGAGCAGTACTTC.

This clonotype came up many times. The chain combines TRBV10-3 with TRBJ2-7; no reliable D call. Germline CDR1 ENHRY, CDR2 SYGVKD. V was shortened by 6 bases and J by 2 bases, with 8 bases between the two germline ends. The CDR3 extends over 12 amino acids. The CDR3, as DNA: TGTGCCATCAGAGGGTCTACCTACGAGCAGTACTTC. It codes for CAIRGSTYEQYF.

There are many counts of this clonotype. The chain is built from TRBV3-1 and TRBJ1-1; TRBD1 might be the D (6 bases). The ends were cut back, 0 bases at V and 5 bases at J, with 16 bases in the middle. The CDR3 contains 16 residues. The germline V gene has CDR1 LGHDT and CDR2 YNNKEL (reference sequence). CDR3 region: CASSQEAWGAKTEAFF. In nucleotides, the CDR3 is TGTGCCAGCAGCCAAGAAGCGTGGGGGGCAAAAACTGAAGCTTTCTTT.

In this sample, this clonotype turned up many times. The genes are TRBV12-3 or TRBV12-4 and TRBJ1-3, with no clear D. The V gene lost 5 bases and the J gene lost 4 bases, with 6 bases spanning the gap. CDR3 length equals 12 residues. This CDR3 reads CASSPAGNTIYF. The CDR3 DNA reads as TGTGCCAGCAGTCCGGCGGGAAACACCATATATTTT.

This clonotype was found many times. This sequence joins TRBV6-1 and TRBJ2-1, with D unclear. This CDR3 is built from 16 residues. The germline V and J ends were trimmed by 6 bases and 0 bases, with 15 bases remaining between them. The V gene's germline CDR1 is MNHNS and CDR2 SASEGT. The CDR3 spells CASRLKTVSSYNEQFF. In nucleotides, the CDR3 is TGTGCCAGCAGGCTTAAGACGGTTAGCTCCTACAATGAGCAGTTCTTC.

The rearrangement links TRBV6-5 to TRBJ2-1, with unresolved D. CDR3 length: 14 amino acids. V shed 0 bases and J shed 4 bases, with 7 bases lying between them. Germline V CDR1 and CDR2: MNHEY, SVGAGI. CDR3 in DNA: TGTGCCAGCAGTTACTCGAACAAATACAATGAGCAGTTCTTC. Protein sequence: CASSYSNKYNEQFF.